The 31 T cell receptor beta chains listed next were all sequenced from one sample in a study of T-cell memory formation after mild COVID-19. Via MiXCR, TCRdb re-called the 5' RACE reads, giving one row per CDR3 protein. The table lists approximately 290,000 distinct CDR3 sequences, more than 15% of them singletons. The sequenced sample was PBMCs or a T cell subset sorted from them (not recorded which). The source of these receptors is a man aged 18 to 35 who had mild COVID-19 (a few samples of this study predate the infection). Cell type and time point are not known.

This clonotype has more than one count but fewer than ten. The J gene is TRBJ2-7, the V gene TRBV9; D might be TRBD1 or TRBD2, each matching 6 bases. The germline V and J ends were trimmed by 2 bases and 4 bases, with 19 bases remaining between them. Germline V gene lookup returns CDR1 SGDLS and CDR2 YYNGEE. This CDR3 comprises 16 residues. This chain's CDR3 is CASSVLEGGSRYEQYV. The DNA for the CDR3 is TGTGCCAGCAGCGTTCTAGAGGGGGGTTCTCGGTACGAGCAGTACGTC.

The DNA of the CDR3 is TGTGCCAGCAGTTACTATCTTGGACAACTTGAAGCTTTCTTT. Protein sequence: CASSYYLGQLEAFF. This chain uses TRBV6-5 with TRBJ1-1; a weak D match, TRBD1 (5 bases). The CDR3 covers 14 residues. From germline, CDR1 is MNHEY and CDR2 SVGAGI. Trimming shortened V by 1 base and J by 7 bases, and 13 bases separated the two germline ends.

This chain links TRBV27 with TRBJ1-1; weak D call: TRBD1 (6 bases). The CDR3 contains 14 residues. Trimming took off 3 bases at V and 1 base at J, with 9 bases between the two ends. Germline CDR1 MNHEY, CDR2 SMNVEV (reference sequence). CDR3 residues: CASSFQQGNTEAFF. The CDR3 DNA sequence: TGTGCCAGCAGTTTCCAACAGGGGAACACTGAAGCTTTCTTT.

The chain has TRBV20-1 and TRBJ2-5; the D gene is possibly TRBD2 (5 bases). CDR3 length: 14 residues. Germline V gene lookup returns CDR1 DFQATT and CDR2 SNEGSKA (reference sequence). The CDR3 DNA is TGCGGGATAATGGAGGCGCCGGGTTGGGAGACCCAGTACTTC. Translated, it gives CGIMEAPGWETQYF.

The J gene is TRBJ2-3, the V gene TRBV7-8, with D possibly being TRBD1 (6 bases). In germline, CDR1 is SGHVS, CDR2 FQNEAQ. The CDR3 loop spans 14 amino acids. V was cut by 5 bases and J by 2 bases, with 11 bases left in between. CDR3 bases: TGTGCCAGCAGCATGGACAGTTTCACAGATACGCAGTATTTT. Protein: CASSMDSFTDTQYF.

The chain combines TRBV24-1 with TRBJ1-1; D call uncertain. The V end lost 4 bases, the J end lost 1 base, and 6 bases lay between the germline ends. The germline gives CDR1 KGHDR, CDR2 SFDVKD. CDR3 length: 13 amino acids. CDR3: CATSDAGNTEAFF. CDR3 DNA sequence: TGTGCCACCAGTGACGCAGGGAACACTGAAGCTTTCTTT.

This clonotype occurred many times. This sequence joins TRBV7-2 and TRBJ1-1, with D uncertain. This CDR3 has 11 residues. V was pared by 5 bases and J by 3 bases, with 4 bases between. From germline, CDR1 is SGHTA and CDR2 FQGNSA. The CDR3 coding sequence is TGTGCCAGCAGCCCTCACACTGAAGCTTTCTTT. Protein product: CASSPHTEAFF. Filled out from reference TRBV7-2 and TRBJ1-1, the complete variable domain reads GAGVSQSPSNKVTEKGKDVELRCDPISGHTALYWYRQSLGQGLEFLIYFQGNSAPDKSGLPSDRFSAERTGGSVSTLTIQRTQQEDSAVYLCASSPHTEAFFGQGTRLTVV.

This rearrangement joins TRBV5-1 to TRBJ1-3; TRBD1 matches 8 bases. V lost 4 bases and J lost 5; bases outside the gene matches: 5. The CDR3 is made up of 14 amino acids. The V gene's germline CDR1 is SGHRS and CDR2 YFSETQ. The CDR3 DNA reads TGCGCCAGCAGCGCAGGGGGCGTACGAAACACCATATATTTT. The encoded protein is CASSAGGVRNTIYF.

J is TRBJ2-1 and V is TRBV7-9, with 12 bases lining up with TRBD1. V lost 4 bases, J lost 7 bases, and 8 bases stayed unmatched. This CDR3 spans 16 amino acids. CDR1 is SEHNR, CDR2 FQNEAQ, per germline (reference sequence). As DNA, the CDR3 is TGTGCCAGCAGCTCACCGGGACAGGGGGCAGATAATGAGCAGTTCTTC. It specifies CASSSPGQGADNEQFF.

This clonotype has just a few counts. The rearrangement uses TRBV11-2 and TRBJ2-5; TRBD2 is a possible D gene (5 bases). Per the germline V gene, CDR1 is SGHAT and CDR2 is FQNNGV. This CDR3 has 15 amino acids. Trimming took off 1 base at V and 2 bases at J, with 11 bases between the two ends. The CDR3 loop is CASSLAGRQQETQYF. The CDR3 nucleotides are TGTGCCAGCAGCTTAGCGGGGAGACAACAAGAGACCCAGTACTTC.

This chain joins TRBV12-3 or TRBV12-4 and TRBJ1-2; TRBD1 aligns across 9 bases. V was pared by 6 bases and J by 8 bases, with 10 bases of the junction left unmatched. CDR3 length: 14 residues. CDR3 amino acids: CASRRQGGERGYTF. CDR3 coding DNA: TGTGCCAGCAGACGACAGGGGGGGGAAAGGGGCTACACCTTC.

This clonotype has a handful of counts. The rearrangement links TRBV6-6 to TRBJ1-2; D is unclear. V was trimmed by 2 bases and J by 2 bases, leaving 12 bases between them. Germline lookup yields CDR1 MNHNY and CDR2 SVGAGI (reference sequence). The CDR3 has 15 residues. In DNA form, the CDR3 reads TGTGCCAGCAGTTACAGCGGGGATGGAAACTATGGCTACACCTTC. As protein: CASSYSGDGNYGYTF.

This clonotype occurred a few times. The V gene is TRBV7-9, the J gene TRBJ2-1; 11 bases match TRBD2. The CDR3 sequence is 16 residues long. V was clipped by 4 bases and J by 6 bases; unmatched bases: 8. Germline loops: CDR1 SEHNR, CDR2 FQNEAQ (reference sequence). This CDR3 is CASSSRLAGIGNEQFF. DNA of the CDR3: TGTGCCAGCAGCTCGCGACTAGCGGGGATCGGCAATGAGCAGTTCTTC.

This clonotype has at least ten counts. This chain uses TRBV3-1 with TRBJ2-3; unclear D gene. The CDR3 extends over 12 amino acids. Germline-derived CDR1 and CDR2 are LGHDT and YNNKEL (reference sequence). The V end was cut by 5 bases, the J end by 9 bases, with 12 bases between. The CDR3 nucleotides are TGTGCCAGCAGCTGGGGTGACCTAACGCAGTATTTT. Encoded protein: CASSWGDLTQYF.

This clonotype has more than one count but fewer than ten. CDR3 protein: CASSLGSGAGNEKLFF. The CDR3 bases are TGTGCCAGCAGCTTGGGATCAGGGGCGGGTAATGAAAAACTGTTTTTT. The chain employs TRBV7-9 and TRBJ1-4; a weak D match, TRBD1 (6 bases). V was clipped by 3 bases and J by 4 bases, with 15 bases between them. The CDR3 is 16 amino acids. The germline gives CDR1 SEHNR, CDR2 FQNEAQ (reference sequence).

The V gene is TRBV4-3, the J gene TRBJ2-1; TRBD2 might be the D (6 bases). The CDR3 is made up of 12 amino acids. Per the germline V gene, CDR1 is LGHNA and CDR2 is YSLEER. Between the trimmed V and J ends, which lost 3 bases and 7 bases, there was a span of 7 bases. CDR3 coding DNA: TGCGCCAGCAGCCAGAGCGGGAATGAGCAGTTCTTC. It translates to CASSQSGNEQFF.

This clonotype was observed a few times. The chain joins TRBV3-1 to TRBJ1-6, with D hard to call. CDR3 length: 18 residues. Germline V gene sequence: CDR1 LGHDT, CDR2 YNNKEL (reference sequence). Trimming removed 7 bases at V and 6 bases at J, with 25 bases between. CDR3 DNA sequence: TGTGCCAGCACCCCCGCGCGAAAGTCCGGGGTGATTAATTCACCCCTCCACTTT. Its protein product is CASTPARKSGVINSPLHF.

This clonotype was counted only a few times. The chain couples TRBV6-2 or TRBV6-3 to TRBJ1-5, with 7 nucleotides matching TRBD1. After removal of 6 bases from V and 4 bases from J, the junction contained 3 bases not matched to a gene. From germline, CDR1 is MNHEY and CDR2 SVGEGT. CDR3 length equals 13 residues. Here the CDR3 reads CASSKQGNQPQHF. CDR3 bases: TGTGCCAGCAGCAAACAGGGGAATCAGCCCCAGCATTTT.

This clonotype came up many times. The chain joins TRBV4-3 to TRBJ2-1; D remains unclear. Germline V gene data show CDR1 as LGHNA and CDR2 as YSLEER. The CDR3 length is 14 residues. V lost 0 bases and J lost 9, with 12 bases in between. The CDR3 nucleotides read TGCGCCAGCAGCCAAGACATCCCCGCACCTGAGCAGTTCTTC. This codes for CASSQDIPAPEQFF.

This clonotype was picked up many times. V is TRBV5-5 and J is TRBJ2-7, with TRBD1 identical over 7 bases. V lost 0 bases and J lost 2; bases outside the gene matches: 5. CDR3 length equals 15 residues. The germline V gene has CDR1 SGHKS and CDR2 YYEKEE (reference sequence). This CDR3 reads CASSLGAGGTYEQYF. CDR3 bases: TGTGCCAGCAGCTTGGGGGCAGGGGGAACCTACGAGCAGTACTTC.

The table lists this clonotype with a few counts. V is TRBV5-6 and J is TRBJ1-1; D unresolved. Trimming removed 3 bases at V and 1 base at J, with 13 bases between. Germline V gene data show CDR1 as SGHDT and CDR2 as YYEEEE. The CDR3 totals 15 residues. CDR3 in DNA: TGTGCCAGCAGCTCCATCTCCAGACAGAACACTGAAGCTTTCTTT. It specifies CASSSISRQNTEAFF.

There are many counts of this clonotype. V usage is TRBV12-3 or TRBV12-4 and J usage is TRBJ1-5; 8 bases agree with TRBD1. This CDR3 comprises 15 residues. The junction had 10 bases not matched to a gene; V was cut back by 5 bases and J by 7 bases. The CDR3 loop reads CASSGDRGWGQPQHF. As DNA, the CDR3 is TGTGCCAGCAGTGGAGACAGGGGATGGGGCCAGCCCCAGCATTTT.

The V and J genes are TRBV6-2 or TRBV6-3 and TRBJ1-1; a weak D match, TRBD1 (6 bases). This CDR3 spans 16 amino acids. Looked up from germline, CDR1 is MNHEY and CDR2 is SVGEGT. Between the trimmed V and J ends, which lost 2 bases and 0 bases, there was a span of 13 bases. The CDR3 loop reads CASSYDAGHVNTEAFF. The CDR3 nucleotides read TGTGCCAGCAGTTACGACGCGGGACACGTGAACACTGAAGCTTTCTTT.

This clonotype was seen only a few times. The rearrangement joins TRBV4-1 to TRBJ2-1, with D hard to call. CDR1 and CDR2 (germline): MGHRA, YSYEKL. Trimming cost V 2 bases and J 0 bases, with 11 bases left between them. The CDR3 loop spans 16 amino acids. The CDR3 nucleotides read TGCGCCAGCAGCCAATCACAGAGGAGCTCCTACAATGAGCAGTTCTTC. It codes for CASSQSQRSSYNEQFF.

This chain connects TRBV5-1 to TRBJ2-5, with D possibly being TRBD2 (6 bases). From germline, CDR1 is SGHRS and CDR2 YFSETQ. V was trimmed by 4 bases and J by 1 base, leaving 11 bases between them. This CDR3 has 14 residues. CDR3 coding DNA: TGCGCCAGCAGCACGGAGGGGCCCCAAGAGACCCAGTACTTC. Translating gives CASSTEGPQETQYF.

This chain uses TRBV9 with TRBJ1-1; D remains unclear. V shed 0 bases and J shed 5 bases, with 8 bases lying between them. Per germline, CDR1 SGDLS and CDR2 YYNGEE. The CDR3 spans 13 residues. CDR3 amino acids: CASSVAVATEAFF. CDR3 DNA: TGTGCCAGCAGCGTAGCGGTGGCTACTGAAGCTTTCTTT.

This clonotype was seen only once. The CDR3 loop reads CASSPPGGPLHF. The CDR3 region has the DNA TGTGCCAGCTCACCACCCGGGGGACCCCTCCACTTT. J is TRBJ1-6 and V is TRBV18; D might be TRBD1 (5 bases). V lost 0 bases and J 12 bases, leaving 6 bases between the germline ends. The CDR3 sequence is 12 residues long. CDR1 and CDR2 from the germline V gene are KGHSH and LQKENI.

This chain uses TRBV20-1 with TRBJ2-5; 10 nucleotides agree with TRBD1. CDR1 DFQATT and CDR2 SNEGSKA come from the germline V gene (reference sequence). Unmatched junction bases numbered 8, after V lost 8 bases and J lost 5 bases. CDR3 size: 13 residues. Here the CDR3 DNA reads TGCAGTACCGACAGGGGGCGAATCGAGACCCAGTACTTC. Protein product: CSTDRGRIETQYF.

The chain has TRBV24-1 and TRBJ2-2; 9 bases line up with TRBD1. CDR3 length: 16 residues. Germline assignment: CDR1 KGHDR and CDR2 SFDVKD. J lost 6 bases, V lost 4 bases, and 8 bases had no gene match. Here the CDR3 DNA reads TGTGCCACCAGTGACGTTGGGACAGGGAAAGCCGGGGAGCTGTTTTTT. It encodes CATSDVGTGKAGELFF.

The rearrangement links TRBV28 to TRBJ1-1; 9 nucleotides agree with TRBD1. This CDR3 has 15 amino acids. Per germline, CDR1 MDHEN and CDR2 SYDVKM. Unmatched junction bases numbered 6, after V lost 3 bases and J lost 4 bases. CDR3 protein: CASSFRDRVLTEAFF. CDR3 bases: TGTGCCAGCAGTTTCCGGGACAGGGTGCTCACTGAAGCTTTCTTT.

This chain uses TRBV5-1 with TRBJ2-3, with D unresolved. This CDR3 comprises 13 residues. V lost 1 base and J lost 5, with 8 bases in between. Germline V gene data show CDR1 as SGHRS and CDR2 as YFSETQ. The CDR3 spells CASSLNGLDTQYF. CDR3 DNA sequence: TGCGCCAGCAGCTTGAACGGCCTAGATACGCAGTATTTT.